This T cell receptor beta chain is from a study of Tregs in tolerant kidney transplant recipients. CDR1 is MGHRA and CDR2 is YSYEKL in the germline V gene. The CDR3 contains 14 residues. Trimming cost V 0 bases and J 4 bases, with 7 bases left between them. Sequenced by immunoSEQ multiplex PCR; TCRdb stores in-frame clones only, minus some. Seen here are 98,000 or so clones, around 90% observed once, and the top ten hold under 0.35%. This TCR came from a human donor who received a combined kidney and bone marrow transplant. The chain has TRBV4-1 and TRBJ2-1, with no clear D. Material: CD4+ T cells from blood, obtained before the transplant. The CDR3 DNA reads TGCGCCAGCAGCCAAGAATCCCCTTACAATGAGCAGTTCTTC. Protein sequence: CASSQESPYNEQFF.